What follows is one T cell receptor beta chain and its context. What it binds is unknown. The sample originates from a study of a mutant IDH1 vaccine in newly diagnosed glioma. Study information: Patients began vaccination 4-6 weeks after radiotherapy alone, or with temozolomide cycles.

Time point meaning: week 5, during vaccination. Vaccine doses each comprised 300 ug of mutant IDH1 20-mer peptide, with topical imiquimod. Profiled with immunoSEQ multiplex PCR; TCRdb holds only in-frame clones, not every one. In the table there are around 40,000 clones, approximately 85% of which are singletons. CDR1 SGHRS and CDR2 YFSETQ come from the germline V gene. The CDR3 totals 16 residues. The V gene end was trimmed by 3 bases and the J gene end by 9 bases; junction bases not matched to a gene: 14. The sequence was obtained from a man in his forties with glioma. Specimen: PBMCs, collected from a glioma patient whose treatment included an IDH1 peptide vaccine. The genes are TRBV5-1 and TRBJ2-2; 7 positions match TRBD2. The CDR3 reads CASSSRLAASVWELFF. The CDR3 region has the DNA TGCGCCAGCAGCTCACGTCTAGCGGCCTCAGTTTGGGAGCTGTTTTTT.